These T cell receptor beta chains were read from a single sample in a study of T-cell memory formation after mild COVID-19. TCRdb fed the 5' RACE reads into MiXCR, producing one record per CDR3 protein. The sample gives approximately 350,000 distinct CDR3 sequences, around 28% of which show up once; around an eighth is in the top ten. The sample was PBMCs or a T cell subset sorted from them (not recorded which). These receptors all stem from an adult woman who had mild COVID-19 (a few samples of this study predate the infection). Cell type and time point are not known. CDR3s include the opening cysteine and the closing phenylalanine or tryptophan. The D gene is left open where the match is weak. Clone size is given for some rows only: seen once, a few or many times, or a class if the clone is expanded.

V gene,clone size,J gene,D gene,CDR3 DNA,CDR3 protein
TRBV18,few,TRBJ2-4,TRBD1,TGTGCCAGCTCACCACCGGGACAGACAGACATTCAGTACTTC,CASSPPGQTDIQYF
TRBV5-1,-,TRBJ1-1,-,TGCGCCAGCAGCCCGCACGGTGAGGGCACTGAAGCTTTCTTT,CASSPHGEGTEAFF
TRBV20-1,once,TRBJ1-2,TRBD1,TGCAGTGCTAGAAGGACAGGGGGCGACAGGAGCTATGGCTACACCTTC,CSARRTGGDRSYGYTF
TRBV5-1,few,TRBJ2-5,-,TGCGCCAGCAGCCCGACGGAACCCCAAGAGACCCAGTACTTC,CASSPTEPQETQYF
TRBV5-1,-,TRBJ2-6,-,TGCGCCAGCAGCAGAGACTCTGGGGCCAACGTCCTGACTTTC,CASSRDSGANVLTF
TRBV7-9,-,TRBJ1-6,-,TGTGCCAGCAGCTTATACCAGGGAATCGGTAATTCACCCCTCCACTTT,CASSLYQGIGNSPLHF
TRBV7-6,-,TRBJ2-5,-,TGTGCCAGCAGCTCGCCCGGACAGACTCAAGAGACCCAGTACTTC,CASSSPGQTQETQYF
TRBV7-9,few,TRBJ2-1,-,TGTGCCAGCAGCTTAGGGCTAGCTCGGGCAGGTGAGCAGTTCTTC,CASSLGLARAGEQFF
TRBV24-1,few,TRBJ2-3,-,TGTGCCACCAGTGATTTGGCCCCGGGACCAGGCACAGATACGCAGTATTTT,CATSDLAPGPGTDTQYF
TRBV5-1,-,TRBJ2-2,TRBD1,TGCGCCAGCAGCTACGCCGGGACAGGGGAATTCACCGGGGAGCTGTTTTTT,CASSYAGTGEFTGELFF
TRBV5-8,-,TRBJ1-1,-,TGTGCCAGCAGCTTAAGGGGGATCACTGAAGCTTTCTTT,CASSLRGITEAFF
TRBV29-1,-,TRBJ1-2,TRBD1,TGCAGCGTTGTCCTAGAGACAGGGACCTATGGCTACACCTTC,CSVVLETGTYGYTF
TRBV20-1,-,TRBJ2-1,TRBD2,TGCAGTGCTAGAGGCCGGAACAGAGGACTAGCGGGGGGCCGAGGCAATGAGCAGTTCTTC,CSARGRNRGLAGGRGNEQFF
TRBV29-1,-,TRBJ1-1,TRBD1,TGCAGCGTGACGACAGGGCGGACTGAAGCTTTCTTT,CSVTTGRTEAFF
TRBV2,-,TRBJ2-7,TRBD1,TGTGCCAGCAGTCAAAACACCGTCGGACAGGACGAGCAGTACTTC,CASSQNTVGQDEQYF
TRBV24-1,many,TRBJ2-1,-,TGTGCCACCAGTGATAGGGAGGGGGGCTCCTACAATGAGCAGTTCTTC,CATSDREGGSYNEQFF
TRBV30,few,TRBJ2-7,-,TGTGCCTGGAGTGTAGCCAGCTACGAGCAGTACTTC,CAWSVASYEQYF
TRBV19,-,TRBJ2-2,-,TGTGCCAGTAGTATTCGGGGGGCACCGAACACCGGGGAGCTGTTTTTT,CASSIRGAPNTGELFF
TRBV19,once,TRBJ1-4,TRBD1,TGTGCCAGTAGTACGAAACAGGGGTTTGCTAATGAAAAACTGTTTTTT,CASSTKQGFANEKLFF
TRBV7-3,-,TRBJ1-1,TRBD1,TGTGCCAGCCCCGGACAGGGCACTGAAGCTTTCTTT,CASPGQGTEAFF
TRBV20-1,few,TRBJ2-5,TRBD2,TGCAGTGCTACCAGCGGGGCCGGGGAGACCCAGTACTTC,CSATSGAGETQYF
TRBV18,few,TRBJ2-5,TRBD1,TGTGCCAGCTCACGGACAGGCCAGGAGGAATCTAACCAGTACTTC,CASSRTGQEESNQYF
TRBV5-1,many,TRBJ2-5,-,TGCGCCAGCAGCTTCACGGAAGAGACCCAGTACTTC,CASSFTEETQYF
TRBV18,-,TRBJ2-7,TRBD2,TGTGCCAGCTCACCTAGACAGACTAGCGGGGGCCTTTACGAGCAGTACTTC,CASSPRQTSGGLYEQYF
TRBV7-2,many,TRBJ2-2,-,TGTGCCAGCAGCTTAGAGGCCGGGGAGCTGTTTTTT,CASSLEAGELFF
TRBV28,-,TRBJ2-2,TRBD2,TGTGCCAGCAGTTCAGGGACTAGCGGGAAAAACGGGGAGCTGTTTTTT,CASSSGTSGKNGELFF
TRBV20-1,few,TRBJ2-2,TRBD2,TGCAGTGCTAGAGCGAGCGGGAGGGACACCGGGGAGCTGTTTTTT,CSARASGRDTGELFF
TRBV20-1,few,TRBJ2-1,-,TGCAGCCTACTAGAGACGGTAGACAATGAGCAGTTCTTC,CSLLETVDNEQFF
TRBV12-3/TRBV12-4,-,TRBJ2-2,-,TGTGCCTCGGCGAACACCGGGGAGCTGTTTTTT,CASANTGELFF
TRBV12-3/TRBV12-4,-,TRBJ1-5,-,TGTGCCAGCAGTCCCGGGGGGGCGAATCAGCCCCAGCATTTT,CASSPGGANQPQHF
TRBV4-3,few,TRBJ1-5,-,TGCGCCAGCAGCCAGGAACAGGGTAGCAATCAGCCCCAGCATTTT,CASSQEQGSNQPQHF
TRBV15,-,TRBJ2-1,-,TGTGCCACCAGCAGGGTTAACATGGAAAACAATGAGCAGTTCTTC,CATSRVNMENNEQFF
TRBV6-5,-,TRBJ1-2,TRBD1,TGTGCCAGCAGTCCAGGGACAGGGGGCTACTATGGCTACACCTTC,CASSPGTGGYYGYTF
TRBV5-1,-,TRBJ2-7,-,TGCGCCAGCAGCTTGGCCTGGGCCCACGAGCAGTACTTC,CASSLAWAHEQYF
TRBV5-1,many,TRBJ2-1,-,TGCGCCAGCAGCTTAGATCAGGGACTGGACAAGTTCTTC,CASSLDQGLDKFF
TRBV7-6,many,TRBJ2-1,-,TGTGCCAGCAGCCTGACATCGAGCTCCTACAATGAGCAGTTCTTC,CASSLTSSSYNEQFF
TRBV24-1,few,TRBJ2-1,-,TGTGCCACCGGGGGGGCACCCTCCTACAATGAGCAGTTCTTC,CATGGAPSYNEQFF
TRBV12-1,-,TRBJ1-5,-,TGTGCCAGCAGCCGACGGGGGGTCCCCCCTCAGCAGCCCCAGCATTTT,CASSRRGVPPQQPQHF
TRBV6-6,-,TRBJ2-3,TRBD2,TGTGCCAGCCAACAGCGGGAGGGGCGGACAGATACGCAGTATTTT,CASQQREGRTDTQYF
TRBV5-1,-,TRBJ2-2,-,TGCGCCAGCAGCTTCGGGACGGCGCGAGTCACCGGGGAGCTGTTTTTT,CASSFGTARVTGELFF
TRBV5-1,few,TRBJ2-1,TRBD2,TGCGCCAGCAGCCCCGGTGGCGGGAGCCCCTCTTGGACGTTC,CASSPGGGSPSWTF
TRBV7-9,few,TRBJ2-7,TRBD1,TGTGCCAGCAGCTCCCGGGACAGGGACTACGAGCAGTACTTC,CASSSRDRDYEQYF
TRBV11-3,few,TRBJ2-1,-,TGTGCCAGCAGCTTAGTGCGCTCCCTCGGGGGTGAGCAGTTCTTC,CASSLVRSLGGEQFF
TRBV5-1,-,TRBJ2-6,-,TGCGCCAGCAGCCCCCTGGCCAGCGGGTCTGGGGCCAACGTCCTGACTTTC,CASSPLASGSGANVLTF
TRBV20-1,few,TRBJ1-1,-,TGCAGTGCGCCCCGGTTAGGCGTGAACACTGAAGCTTTCTTT,CSAPRLGVNTEAFF